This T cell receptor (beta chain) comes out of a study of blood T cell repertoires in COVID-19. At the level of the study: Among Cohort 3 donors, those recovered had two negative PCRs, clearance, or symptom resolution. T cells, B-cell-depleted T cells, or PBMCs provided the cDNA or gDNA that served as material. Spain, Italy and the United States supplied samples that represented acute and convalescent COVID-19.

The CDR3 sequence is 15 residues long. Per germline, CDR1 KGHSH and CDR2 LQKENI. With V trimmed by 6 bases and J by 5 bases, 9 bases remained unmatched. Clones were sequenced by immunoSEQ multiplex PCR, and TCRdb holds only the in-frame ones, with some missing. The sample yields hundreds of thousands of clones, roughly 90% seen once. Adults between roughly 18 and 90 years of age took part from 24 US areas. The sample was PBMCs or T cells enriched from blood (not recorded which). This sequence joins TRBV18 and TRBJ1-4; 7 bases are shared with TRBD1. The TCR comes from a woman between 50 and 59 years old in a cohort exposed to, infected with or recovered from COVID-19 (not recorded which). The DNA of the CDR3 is TGTGCCAGCTCCCCGATAGGACAGGCAAATGAAAAACTGTTTTTT. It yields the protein CASSPIGQANEKLFF.